The present TCR beta chain was sequenced within a study of Ad26.COV2.S vaccination and SARS-CoV-2 variants. In the study overall: COV1001, an Ad26.COV2.S trial, supplied this vaccine-arm donor. The vaccine Ad26.COV2.S was put into the muscle once, or twice with 56 days between.

Of note for this clone: Its antigen remains unknown.

As to treatment: 15 to 20 received Ad26.COV2.S at low or high dose, single or two shots; roughly 5 received placebo; per-sample allocation not given. It was on day 63 after the first vaccine or placebo injection that samples were taken. Ad26 vector vaccine expressed Wuhan-strain SARS-CoV-2 spike. This table comes from immunoSEQ multiplex PCR, and its TCRdb copy is limited to in-frame clones, with some not included. The sample holds 200,000 to 300,000 clones, around nine tenths seen once. Trimming stripped 6 bases from V and 7 bases from J, with 12 bases between. This CDR3 comprises 12 residues. Germline assignment: CDR1 MDHEN and CDR2 SYDVKM. Study-level points and caveats: After vaccination, substantial breadth of spike-specific CD8+ and CD4+ responses was reported.

The V gene is TRBV28, the J gene TRBJ2-5; D ambiguous. This receptor was identified in a person aged 18-65 years who received the Ad26.COV2.S COVID-19 vaccine or a placebo. Sample: peripheral blood, taken in a trial of Ad26.COV2.S vaccine versus placebo. CDR3 loop: CASRQTVGTQYF. The CDR3 DNA is TGTGCCAGCAGACAAACCGTCGGGACCCAGTACTTC.